This T cell receptor (beta chain) was documented in a study of blood T cells in healthy people across ages. Sample-barcoded 5' priming and a J-beta primer mix drove a second PCR of roughly 6 to 12 cycles. TCRdb itself ran the 5' RACE reads through MiXCR, one entry per CDR3 protein. The table records just under 550,000 distinct CDR3 sequences, 24% of them present only once. Germline lookup yields CDR1 SQVTM and CDR2 ANQGSEA. The CDR3 spans 13 residues. The same sample was also used in a study of T cells of mothers and their children.

V and J are TRBV29-1 and TRBJ2-1, with D maybe TRBD1 (6 bases). The DNA end is more similar to TRBJ2-7, so the J call may be wrong. The sequenced sample consisted of blood. This TCR was sampled from a boy aged 5-17 years in good health. The CDR3 region has the DNA TGCAGCGTTGATGCAGGGGTATCCTACGAGCAGTACTTC. Amino acid sequence: CSVDAGVSYEQYF.